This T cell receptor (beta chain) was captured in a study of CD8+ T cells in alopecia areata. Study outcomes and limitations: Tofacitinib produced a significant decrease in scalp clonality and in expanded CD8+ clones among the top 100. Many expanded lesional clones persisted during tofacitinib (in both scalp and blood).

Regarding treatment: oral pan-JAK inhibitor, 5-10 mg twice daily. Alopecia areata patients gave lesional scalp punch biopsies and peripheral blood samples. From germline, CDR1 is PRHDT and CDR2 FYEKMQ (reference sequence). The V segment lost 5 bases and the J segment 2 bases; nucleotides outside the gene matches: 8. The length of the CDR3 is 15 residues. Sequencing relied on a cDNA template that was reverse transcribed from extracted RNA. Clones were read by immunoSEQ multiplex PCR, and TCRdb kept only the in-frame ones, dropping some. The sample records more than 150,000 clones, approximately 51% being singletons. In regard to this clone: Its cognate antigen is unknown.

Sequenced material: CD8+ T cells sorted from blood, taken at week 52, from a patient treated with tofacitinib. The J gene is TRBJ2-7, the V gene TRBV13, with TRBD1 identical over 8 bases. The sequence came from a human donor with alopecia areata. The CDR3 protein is CASSLVRGLPYEQYF. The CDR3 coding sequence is TGTGCCAGCAGCCTAGTCAGGGGGCTTCCCTACGAGCAGTACTTC.